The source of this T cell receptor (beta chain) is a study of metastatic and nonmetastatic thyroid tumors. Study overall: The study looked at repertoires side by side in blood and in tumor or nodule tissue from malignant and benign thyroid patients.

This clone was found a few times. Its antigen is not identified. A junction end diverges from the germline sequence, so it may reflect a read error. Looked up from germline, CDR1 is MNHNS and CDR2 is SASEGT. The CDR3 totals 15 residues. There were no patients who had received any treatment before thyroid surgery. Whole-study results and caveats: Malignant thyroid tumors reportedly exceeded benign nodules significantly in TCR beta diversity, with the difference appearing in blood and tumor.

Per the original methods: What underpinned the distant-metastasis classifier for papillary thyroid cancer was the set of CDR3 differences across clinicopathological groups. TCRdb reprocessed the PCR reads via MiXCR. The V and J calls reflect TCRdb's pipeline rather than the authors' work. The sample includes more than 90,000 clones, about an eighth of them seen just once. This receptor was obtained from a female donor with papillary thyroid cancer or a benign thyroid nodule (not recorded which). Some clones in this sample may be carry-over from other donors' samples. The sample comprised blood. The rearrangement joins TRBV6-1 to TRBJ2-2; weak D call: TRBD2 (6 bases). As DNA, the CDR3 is TGTGCCAGCAGTGAATCGCAGGCGGGGACCTGGGAGCCGTTTTTT. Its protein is CASSESQAGTWEPFF.